Reported below is one T cell receptor (beta chain). Its antigen remains unknown. This sample is part of a study of shared clonotypes between healthy human individuals. Assay used: immunoSEQ multiplex PCR; TCRdb lists only in-frame clones, some missing. The repertoire holds some 2,100,000 clones, with more than 90% as singletons. Study-level findings and limits: Naive subsets tended to show greater estimated richness than memory subsets. Among donors, sharing of clonotypes was expected to be affected by sequencing depth. Researchers sampled only blood; tissue repertoires likely differ.

Those who donated were healthy HIV-negative adults, with no recent acute infections or vaccinations reported. Trimming at V came to 2 bases and at J to 5 bases, leaving 8 bases not matched to a gene. CDR1 and CDR2 from the germline V gene are SNHLY and FYNNEI. CDR3 length: 15 residues. The sample taken for sequencing was naive CD4+ T cells sorted from blood. Subset meaning: CD45RA+ positively selected. The clonotype comes from a young man in good health. J is TRBJ2-5 and V is TRBV2; 7 positions match TRBD2. CDR3 in amino acids: CASSERQTSSETQYF. The DNA of the CDR3 is TGTGCCAGCAGTGAACGCCAGACTAGCTCGGAGACCCAGTACTTC.